Here is one TCR beta chain with its context. The data are from a study of blood T cell repertoires in COVID-19. Study information: Samples of COVID-19 (acute and convalescent) were obtained from the United States, Italy and Spain. The cDNA or gDNA used as material had been derived from T cells, B-cell-depleted T cells, or PBMCs.

Germline lookup yields CDR1 MGHRA and CDR2 YSYEKL. The CDR3 consists of 15 residues. J lost 4 bases, V lost 3 bases, and 8 bases had no gene match. Per the authors' pipeline: Estimates of nucleated cell counts were drawn from the amplification of reference gene primers. Produced via immunoSEQ multiplex PCR; TCRdb's table is partial and in-frame only. V and J calls and clone size are those listed in that table; D and trimming were worked out from the DNA. The data show around 99,000 clones, 60% to 85% seen once. The genes are TRBV4-1 and TRBJ1-2; 7 nucleotides line up with TRBD1. The clonotype comes from a woman aged 80 or over with active or convalescent COVID-19. The sample taken for sequencing was peripheral blood. CDR3 DNA sequence: TGCGCCAGCAGCCAGGCCGGACAGGATCCCTATGGCTACACCTTC. Protein: CASSQAGQDPYGYTF.